These T cell receptor beta chains were read from a single sample in a study of human T cells and chemical hapten exposure. TCRdb independently ran MiXCR on the RACE reads; one entry per CDR3 protein. The repertoire includes 90,000 to 120,000 distinct CDR3 sequences, around 10% of them detected once, and 3.5% sits in the top ten. The specimen comprised whole blood, sampled in connection with sensitization to the hapten diphenylcyclopropenone (DPC). The source is a middle-aged woman with alopecia areata. Some clones in this sample may be carry-over from other donors' samples. Both conserved end residues are part of each CDR3. A D gene is named only where the DNA matches it firmly. Clone sizes are given selectively: once, few, many, or a class where the clone is expanded.

>TRBV7-2|TRBJ2-3|many|TRBD2
TGTGCCAGCAGCTTATCTCGGGGACTAGCGGGGGTGGCGTCAGATACGCAGTATTTT
CASSLSRGLAGVASDTQYF
>TRBV5-4|TRBJ1-6|NA|TRBD1
TGTGCCAGCAGCTTGCCCCAGGGGGTTAATTCACCCCTCCACTTT
CASSLPQGVNSPLHF
>TRBV15|TRBJ2-3|many|NA
TGTGCCACCAGCAGAGAGGCGGGAAGCACAGATACGCAGTATTTT
CATSREAGSTDTQYF
>TRBV7-9|TRBJ2-3|many|NA
TGTGCCAGCAGCTCCAGACTGGGAATCGCAGATACGCAGTATTTT
CASSSRLGIADTQYF
>TRBV30|TRBJ1-4|NA|NA
TGTGCCTGGGCCGGGGATCCCGACGCGTACGAAAAACTGTTTTTT
CAWAGDPDAYEKLFF
>TRBV20-1|TRBJ2-7|many|TRBD2
TGCAGTGCCCTAGCGGGATTCCCCGGGGACGAGCAGTACTTC
CSALAGFPGDEQYF
>TRBV28|TRBJ2-1|many|NA
TGTGCCAGCACTCCCTTCACGGGGCTCGTCGCTGGGTACAATGAGCAGTTCTTC
CASTPFTGLVAGYNEQFF
>TRBV6-6|TRBJ1-1|many|NA
TGTGCCAGCAGCCACAGGAACACTGAAGCTTTCTTT
CASSHRNTEAFF
>TRBV25-1|TRBJ2-7|NA|NA
TGTGCCAGCAGTGGGCAGCCCAACTCCTACGAGCAGTACTTC
CASSGQPNSYEQYF
>TRBV3-1|TRBJ2-5|many|NA
TGTGCCAGCAGCCAAGACGGGGGCGGACGCCAAGAGACCCAGTACTTC
CASSQDGGGRQETQYF
>TRBV10-2|TRBJ2-3|many|NA
TGCGCCAGCAGCCTGGGCCGGAGCACAGATACGCAGTATTTT
CASSLGRSTDTQYF
>TRBV24-1|TRBJ2-3|NA|NA
TGTGCCACCAGTGATTTCGGGCGGCAGGGGGGAAGCACAGATACGCAGTATTTT
CATSDFGRQGGSTDTQYF
>TRBV7-3|TRBJ2-5|many|NA
TGTGCCAGCAGCCCCGGAACCAGTGAGACCCAGTACTTC
CASSPGTSETQYF
>TRBV2|TRBJ1-5|few|NA
TGTGCCAGCAGTGAACAACCTGGGGCAGGGCAGCCCCAGCATTTT
CASSEQPGAGQPQHF
>TRBV25-1|TRBJ2-1|few|NA
TGTGCCAGCAGTGAATGGACCTACAATGAGCAGTTCTTC
CASSEWTYNEQFF
>TRBV4-3|TRBJ2-7|few|NA
TGCGCCAGCAGCCAAGAGGCCCCCTCGGGGTTTGGGGGGGAGCAGTACTTC
CASSQEAPSGFGGEQYF
>TRBV9|TRBJ2-5|many|TRBD2
TGTGCCAGCAGCCCGATGTTGGGGCGACTAGCGGGAGAGGAGACCCAGTACTTC
CASSPMLGRLAGEETQYF
>TRBV5-5|TRBJ2-7|few|NA
TGTGCCAGCAGCAGGGACATCTACTACGAGCAGTACTTC
CASSRDIYYEQYF
>TRBV5-5|TRBJ1-5|many|TRBD1
TGTGCCAGCAGCTTCCGACAGGGGCCCAATCAGCCCCAGCATTTT
CASSFRQGPNQPQHF
>TRBV29-1|TRBJ2-5|few|NA
TGCAGCGGGACGGGATATGGGACCCAAGAGACCCAGTACTTC
CSGTGYGTQETQYF
>TRBV19|TRBJ2-1|many|NA
TGTGCCAGCGGTCTAGCGACGGGAGCCGATGAGCAGTTCTTC
CASGLATGADEQFF
>TRBV18|TRBJ1-2|many|NA
TGTGCCAGCTCACCGGGGATAGAGAGCTATGGCTACACCTTC
CASSPGIESYGYTF
>TRBV7-2|TRBJ2-1|NA|NA
TGTGCCAGCAGCTGGGGGTGGAAGTCCTACAATGAGCAGTTCTTC
CASSWGWKSYNEQFF
>TRBV28|TRBJ2-7|few|NA
TGTGCCAGCAGTTTATCCCAGGGGAGCCCCTACGAGCAGTACTTC
CASSLSQGSPYEQYF
>TRBV24-1|TRBJ1-2|many|NA
TGTGCCACCAGCGAGGGATATGGCTACACCTTC
CATSEGYGYTF
>TRBV28|TRBJ2-7|few|NA
TGTGCCAGCAAACCGGGACACTACTACGAGCAGTACTTC
CASKPGHYYEQYF
>TRBV6-2/TRBV6-3|TRBJ2-1|NA|TRBD2
TGTGCCAGCAACAGTGCTAGCGGGGGCCCGACTCACAATGAGCAGTTCTTC
CASNSASGGPTHNEQFF
>TRBV11-1|TRBJ2-2|NA|TRBD1
TGTGCCAGCAGCCAAGGGACAGGGGGGACCGGGGAGCTGTTTTTT
CASSQGTGGTGELFF
>TRBV5-6|TRBJ2-1|few|NA
TGTGCCAGCAGCTTGAGGGCAGGGGAGGACGGGTTCTTC
CASSLRAGEDGFF
>TRBV12-3/TRBV12-4|TRBJ2-2|few|NA
TGTGCCAGCAGTGGATCGAACACCGGGGAGCTGTTTTTT
CASSGSNTGELFF
>TRBV11-2|TRBJ2-3|medium-sized|NA
TGTGCCAGCAGCTTAGGGGAGGAGGCCAGTTTTGCCACAGATACGCAGTATTTT
CASSLGEEASFATDTQYF
>TRBV11-2|TRBJ2-3|NA|NA
TGTGCCAGCAGCTTAGTAGCGGGCACAGATACGCAGTATTTT
CASSLVAGTDTQYF
>TRBV10-3|TRBJ1-3|few|TRBD1
TGTGCCATCGCCGACGGGGCAGGGGGCGGCGTTCACTCTGGAAACACCATATATTTT
CAIADGAGGGVHSGNTIYF
>TRBV19|TRBJ2-3|few|NA
TGTGCCAGTAGTATAGGGACCCCCTGGGGGACAGATACGCAGTATTTT
CASSIGTPWGTDTQYF
>TRBV20-1|TRBJ2-7|few|TRBD2
TGCAGCGTTAGCGGGGCTCCCACAGGAACCTACGAGCAGTACTTC
CSVSGAPTGTYEQYF
>TRBV20-1|TRBJ1-2|few|TRBD1
TGCAGTGCTAGTGCCCGGGACAGACCTTATGGCTACACCTTC
CSASARDRPYGYTF
>TRBV28|TRBJ2-1|NA|NA
TGTGCCGCTCGGACGAGCTCCTACAATGAGCAGTTCTTC
CAARTSSYNEQFF
>TRBV6-6|TRBJ2-2|NA|NA
TGTGCCAGCAGGGACCCCGGGGAGCTGTTTTTT
CASRDPGELFF
>TRBV12-5|TRBJ2-3|NA|NA
TGTGCTAGTGGGAACGGGGTTGAGGGGACGCAGTATTTT
CASGNGVEGTQYF
>TRBV6-6|TRBJ1-1|many|NA
TGTGCCAGCAGTTACGGGGGGGCAGGGAACACTGAAGCTTTCTTT
CASSYGGAGNTEAFF
>TRBV4-3|TRBJ1-2|many|NA
TGCGCCAGCAGCCAAGAGGTCTTCTATGGCTACACCTTC
CASSQEVFYGYTF
>TRBV20-1|TRBJ2-7|many|NA
TGCAGTGCTAGAGCCATTGGGGAGTCCTACGAGCAGTACTTC
CSARAIGESYEQYF
>TRBV10-1|TRBJ2-7|NA|NA
TGCGCCAGCAGTGAGGACAGCTCAACCTACGAGCAGTACTTC
CASSEDSSTYEQYF
>TRBV10-3|TRBJ2-1|NA|NA
TGTGCCATCAGTGAGTCGGCCCGTGAGCAGTTCTTC
CAISESAREQFF
>TRBV2|TRBJ1-6|many|NA
TGTGCCAGCAATCAGGGAGGGGTCGGTAATTCACCCCTCCACTTT
CASNQGGVGNSPLHF
>TRBV7-2|TRBJ1-1|few|NA
TGTGCCAGCAGCCAAGCCCGGTGGGCCACGGGAACTGAAGCTTTCTTT
CASSQARWATGTEAFF
>TRBV10-3|TRBJ2-7|many|NA
TGTGCCATCAGTGAGGGCGTTCAAGGGGCCTACGAGCAGTACTTC
CAISEGVQGAYEQYF
>TRBV9|TRBJ2-2|few|TRBD2
TGTGCCAGCAGCCTCAGAAGCGGGGGGATTAACACCGGGGAGCTGTTTTTT
CASSLRSGGINTGELFF
>TRBV5-6|TRBJ2-3|NA|TRBD1
TGTGCCAGCAGCTTTGGGACAGCCAGCACAGATACGCAGTATTTT
CASSFGTASTDTQYF
>TRBV9|TRBJ2-3|few|NA
TGTGCCAGCAGCGTAGAGAGGACAGATACGCAGTATTTT
CASSVERTDTQYF
>TRBV29-1|TRBJ2-7|few|NA
TGCAGCGTTACCAGGGGATACGAGCAGTACTTC
CSVTRGYEQYF
>TRBV10-3|TRBJ1-2|few|NA
TGTGCCATCAGTGAGTCCCGGGACATTGGCTACACCTTC
CAISESRDIGYTF
>TRBV6-2/TRBV6-3|TRBJ1-1|few|NA
TGTGCCACCACCCTGGGCGGGATGAACACTGAAGCTTTCTTT
CATTLGGMNTEAFF
>TRBV20-1|TRBJ2-7|many|NA
TGCAGTGCTAGAGATCCATCAGCCCGAGGGGTATACGAGCAGTACTTC
CSARDPSARGVYEQYF
>TRBV7-2|TRBJ1-5|NA|NA
TGTGCCAGCAGCGCGGGGAGCCGCAATCAGCCCCAGCATTTT
CASSAGSRNQPQHF
>TRBV7-2|TRBJ2-5|few|NA
TGTGCCAGCAGCTTAGAATTGGGGCGAGAGACCCAGTACTTC
CASSLELGRETQYF
>TRBV20-1|TRBJ2-7|many|TRBD2
TGCAGTGCGAAGGGACTAGCGGTCTCCTACGAGCAGTACTTC
CSAKGLAVSYEQYF
>TRBV5-1|TRBJ2-2|NA|TRBD1
TGCGCCAGCAGCTCTCCGACAGGGCAAGCAAACACCGGGGAGCTGTTTTTT
CASSSPTGQANTGELFF